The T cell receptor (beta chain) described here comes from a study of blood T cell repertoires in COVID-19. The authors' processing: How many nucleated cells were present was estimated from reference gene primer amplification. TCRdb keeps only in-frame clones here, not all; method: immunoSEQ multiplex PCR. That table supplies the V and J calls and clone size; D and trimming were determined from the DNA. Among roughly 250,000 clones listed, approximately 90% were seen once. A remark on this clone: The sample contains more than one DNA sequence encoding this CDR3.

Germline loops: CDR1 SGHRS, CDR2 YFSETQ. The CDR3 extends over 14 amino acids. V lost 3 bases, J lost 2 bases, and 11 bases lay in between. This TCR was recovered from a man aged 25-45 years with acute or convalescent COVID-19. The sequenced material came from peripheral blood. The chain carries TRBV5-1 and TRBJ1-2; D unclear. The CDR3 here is CASSSSGGNYGYTF. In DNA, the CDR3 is TGCGCCAGCAGCTCAAGCGGAGGCAACTATGGCTACACCTTC.